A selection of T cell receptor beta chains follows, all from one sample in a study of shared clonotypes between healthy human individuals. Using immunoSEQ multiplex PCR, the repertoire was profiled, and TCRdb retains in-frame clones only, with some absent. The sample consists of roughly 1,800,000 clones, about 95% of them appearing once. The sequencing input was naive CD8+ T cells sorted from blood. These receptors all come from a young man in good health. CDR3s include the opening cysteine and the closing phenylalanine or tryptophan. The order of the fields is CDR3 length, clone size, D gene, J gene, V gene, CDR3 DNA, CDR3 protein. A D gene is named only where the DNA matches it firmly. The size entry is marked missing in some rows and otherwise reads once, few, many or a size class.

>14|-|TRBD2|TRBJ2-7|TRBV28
TGTGCCAGCAGTTCCCCCGGGGGGGCCCACGAGCAGTACTTC
CASSSPGGAHEQYF
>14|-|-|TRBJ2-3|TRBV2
TGTGCCAGCAGGCCCCAGGGACTTACAGATACGCAGTATTTT
CASRPQGLTDTQYF
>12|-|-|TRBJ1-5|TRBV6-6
TGTGCCAGCAGCCTAGACGATCCGCCCCAGCATTTT
CASSLDDPPQHF
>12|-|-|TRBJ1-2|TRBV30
TGTGCCTGGAGTGTGGGTCTTGTTGGCTACACCTTC
CAWSVGLVGYTF
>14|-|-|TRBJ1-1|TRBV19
TGTGCCAGTACCCACCAAGGAGGTTCCACTGAAGCTTTCTTT
CASTHQGGSTEAFF
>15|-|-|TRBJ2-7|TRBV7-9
TGTGCCAGCAGCTCTTCTATGGGAGTGAAAAGGGAGCAGTACTTC
CASSSSMGVKREQYF
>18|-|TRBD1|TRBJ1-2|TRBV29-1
TGCAGCGTTGAAGGCCACGACAGGGTTTTCGGGTCTAACTATGGCTACACCTTC
CSVEGHDRVFGSNYGYTF
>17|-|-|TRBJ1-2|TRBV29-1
TGCAGCGTTGAGGGGTCGGGCAGTGCCCCTTCTAACTATGGCTACACCTTC
CSVEGSGSAPSNYGYTF
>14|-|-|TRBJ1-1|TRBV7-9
TGTGCCAGCAGCTTACCTCCCGGGAACACTGAAGCTTTCTTT
CASSLPPGNTEAFF
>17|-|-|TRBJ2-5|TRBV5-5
TGTGCCAGCAGCTCTGATGAGACAGGAGAGATTCGAGAGACCCAGTACTTC
CASSSDETGEIRETQYF
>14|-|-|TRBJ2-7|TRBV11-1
TGTGCCAGCAGCTTAGGGGGGCAGCTCTACGAGCAGTACTTC
CASSLGGQLYEQYF
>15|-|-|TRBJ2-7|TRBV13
TGTGCCAGCAGCTTCTCCGGGATAGGGGTTTACGAGCAGTACTTC
CASSFSGIGVYEQYF
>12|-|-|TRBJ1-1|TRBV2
TGTGCCAGCCACCGGAGGGACACTGAAGCTTTCTTT
CASHRRDTEAFF
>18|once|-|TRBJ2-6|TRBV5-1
TGCGCCAGCAGCTTGGAGTCGCCTCTGTTGGGTGGGGCCAACGTCCTGACTTTC
CASSLESPLLGGANVLTF
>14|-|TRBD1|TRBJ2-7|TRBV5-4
TGTGCCAGCAGCCTGGGACAGGGGGTCGGCGAGCAGTACTTC
CASSLGQGVGEQYF
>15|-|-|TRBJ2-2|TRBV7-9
TGTGCCAGCAGCTTATGGGGGATGGACACCGGGGAGCTGTTTTTT
CASSLWGMDTGELFF
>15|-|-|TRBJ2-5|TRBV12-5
TGTGCTAGTGGTTTGGCGACTAGGACGCAAGAGACCCAGTACTTC
CASGLATRTQETQYF
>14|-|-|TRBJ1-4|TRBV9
TGTGCCAGCAGCTGGGACGGCAATAATGAAAAACTGTTTTTT
CASSWDGNNEKLFF
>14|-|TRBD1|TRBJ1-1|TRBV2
TGTGCCAGCAGTGGGGACAGACTGAACACTGAAGCTTTCTTT
CASSGDRLNTEAFF
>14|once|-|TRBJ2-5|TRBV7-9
TGTGCCAGCAGTAAGGAGGGGAGCCTTGAGACCCAGTACTTC
CASSKEGSLETQYF
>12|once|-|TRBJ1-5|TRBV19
TGTGCCAGTAGTATAGACCATCAGCCCCAGCATTTT
CASSIDHQPQHF
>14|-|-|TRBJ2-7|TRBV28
TGTGCCAGCAGTTTATTGGCCGGGACCTACGAGCAGTACTTC
CASSLLAGTYEQYF
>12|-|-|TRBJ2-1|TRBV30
TGTGCCTGGGGTGGAGGGGACAATGAGCAGTTCTTC
CAWGGGDNEQFF
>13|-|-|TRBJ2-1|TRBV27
TGTGCCAGCAGTAGACGAGCCTACAATGAGCAGTTCTTC
CASSRRAYNEQFF
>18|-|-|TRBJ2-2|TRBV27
TGTGCCAGCAGTTTATCGGAGCAGGGGCCCACTTTCACCGGGGAGCTGTTTTTT
CASSLSEQGPTFTGELFF
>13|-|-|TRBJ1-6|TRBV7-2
TGTGCCAGCAGCCCCCTGACGAATTCACCCCTCCACTTT
CASSPLTNSPLHF
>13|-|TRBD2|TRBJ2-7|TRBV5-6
TGTGCCAGCAGCTGGGGGACTAGTAGCGAGCAGTACTTC
CASSWGTSSEQYF
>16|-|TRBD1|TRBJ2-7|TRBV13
TGTGCCAGCAGCTCAGCCGGAGGGACAGGGTCCTACGAGCAGTACTTC
CASSSAGGTGSYEQYF
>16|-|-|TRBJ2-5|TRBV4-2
TGTGCCAGCAGCCCGGGGCCGGAGAGCAGCCAAGAGACCCAGTACTTC
CASSPGPESSQETQYF
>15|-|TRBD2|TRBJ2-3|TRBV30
TGTGCCTGGAGGCTGGGACTAGATGGCACAGATACGCAGTATTTT
CAWRLGLDGTDTQYF
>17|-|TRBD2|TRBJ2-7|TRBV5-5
TGTGCCAGCAGCTTAGGTTACGGGACTAGCGGGACCGGGGAGCAGTACTTC
CASSLGYGTSGTGEQYF
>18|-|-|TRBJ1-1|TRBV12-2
TGTGCAAGTCTTTATGCCCTTGCCCGCCGGGTTACGAACACTGAAGCTTTCTTT
CASLYALARRVTNTEAFF
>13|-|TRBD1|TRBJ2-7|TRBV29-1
TGCAGCGTTGACAGGACAGGGGGTTACGAGCAGTACTTC
CSVDRTGGYEQYF
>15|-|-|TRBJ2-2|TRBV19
TGTGCCAGTAGTATGGACGGGGGTAACACCGGGGAGCTGTTTTTT
CASSMDGGNTGELFF
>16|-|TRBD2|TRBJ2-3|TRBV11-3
TGTGCCAGCAGCTTAGATAGCGGGGGGCCCACAGATACGCAGTATTTT
CASSLDSGGPTDTQYF
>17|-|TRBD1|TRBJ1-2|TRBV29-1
TGCAGCGTCGACACTCTCTCGGAAATGACAGGGGAAGGTGGCTACACCTTC
CSVDTLSEMTGEGGYTF
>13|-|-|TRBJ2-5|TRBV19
TGTGCCAGTAGTGACCCGTACCAAGAGACCCAGTACTTC
CASSDPYQETQYF
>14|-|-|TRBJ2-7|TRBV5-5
TGTGCCAGCAGCTTAACCTTGTCCAGATACGAGCAGTACTTC
CASSLTLSRYEQYF
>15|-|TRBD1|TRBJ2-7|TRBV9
TGTGCCAGCAGCGGGGGCACAGGGGGGACCTACGAGCAGTACTTC
CASSGGTGGTYEQYF
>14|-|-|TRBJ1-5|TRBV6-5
TGTGCCAGCAGGGACATAGATAGCAATCAGCCCCAGCATTTT
CASRDIDSNQPQHF
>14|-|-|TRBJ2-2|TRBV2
TGTGCCAGAAGACAGCTAACGAACACCGGGGAGCTGTTTTTT
CARRQLTNTGELFF
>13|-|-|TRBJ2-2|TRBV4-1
TGCGCCAGCAGCTGGCTTAACACCGGGGAGCTGTTTTTT
CASSWLNTGELFF
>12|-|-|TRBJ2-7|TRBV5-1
TGCGCCAGCAGCTTCGATTACTACGAGCAGTACTTC
CASSFDYYEQYF
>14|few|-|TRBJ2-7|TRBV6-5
TGTGCCAGCAGTTATACCCCCAGTAACTACGAGCAGTACTTC
CASSYTPSNYEQYF
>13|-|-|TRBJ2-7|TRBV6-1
TGTGCCAGCAGACCCCGAAGTTCCTACGAGCAGTACTTC
CASRPRSSYEQYF
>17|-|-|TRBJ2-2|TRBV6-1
TGTGCCAGCAGTGAACAAGTGTGGAGCGAGGGGACCGGGGAGCTGTTTTTT
CASSEQVWSEGTGELFF
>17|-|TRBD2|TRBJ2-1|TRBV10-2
TGCGCCAGCAGTGATCTGCTTAGCGGGAGGGATTTCGATGAGCAGTTCTTC
CASSDLLSGRDFDEQFF
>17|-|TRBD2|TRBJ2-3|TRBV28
TGTGCCAGCAGTTTAGGGCTAGCGGGGGCTAACACAGATACGCAGTATTTT
CASSLGLAGANTDTQYF
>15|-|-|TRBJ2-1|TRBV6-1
TGTGCCAGCAGTGAATTTTCGGGGCTCGACAATGAGCAGTTCTTC
CASSEFSGLDNEQFF